These 17 T cell receptor beta chains originate from one sample sequenced in a study of blood T cells in healthy people across ages. It was with a sample-barcoded 5' primer and a J-beta primer mix that a second PCR of about 6 to 11 cycles was run. TCRdb called the 5' RACE reads again in MiXCR, with one record for every CDR3 protein. The sample consists of hundreds of thousands of distinct CDR3 sequences, roughly three fifths of them appearing once. Specimen: blood. These receptor sequences come from a man aged 55 to 70 in good health.

The V gene is TRBV12-3 or TRBV12-4, the J gene TRBJ2-1, with D hard to call. Trimming left V 7 bases short and J 1 base short, with 11 bases between. The CDR3 contains 14 residues. CDR3 nucleotides: TGTGCCAGCATGAGGCAGGAGTCCTACAATGAGCAGTTCTTC. It translates to CASMRQESYNEQFF.

The sample holds a few counts of this clonotype. This chain uses TRBV20-1 with TRBJ1-2; TRBD1 aligns across 8 bases. The V gene's germline CDR1 is DFQATT and CDR2 SNEGSKA (reference sequence). This CDR3 is built from 14 residues. J lost 7 bases, V lost 0 bases, and 7 bases had no gene match. The CDR3 bases are TGCAGTGCTAGAGAAGTCCCAGGGGGCGGTGGCTACACCTTC. Translation gives CSAREVPGGGGYTF.

This clonotype occurred a few times. The gene calls are TRBV7-9 and TRBJ2-5; TRBD1 aligns across 9 bases. Germline CDR1 reads SEHNR; CDR2 reads FQNEAQ (reference sequence). J gave up 2 bases and V 4 bases, and 5 bases lay outside the gene matches. This CDR3 spans 15 amino acids. CDR3 DNA sequence: TGTGCCAGCAGCTCCGGGACAGGGTCTCAAGAGACCCAGTACTTC. It yields the protein CASSSGTGSQETQYF.

This clonotype was picked up a small number of times. The rearrangement links TRBV27 to TRBJ2-5, with 7 bases fitting TRBD1. The trim removed 3 bases at V and 0 bases at J, leaving 1 base unmatched. The CDR3 length is 14 residues. CDR1 is MNHEY, CDR2 SMNVEV, per germline (reference sequence). The CDR3 nucleotides are TGTGCCAGCAGTTTTCAGGGGGACCAAGAGACCCAGTACTTC. This translates into CASSFQGDQETQYF.

V is TRBV24-1 and J is TRBJ2-1; perhaps TRBD2 as D (5 bases). Trimming removed 7 bases at V and 13 bases at J, with 16 bases between. CDR1 and CDR2 from the germline V gene are KGHDR and SFDVKD. The CDR3 is made up of 12 amino acids. The CDR3 region is CATSHPGVGQFF. The CDR3 DNA reads TGTGCCACCAGCCACCCCGGGGTTGGACAGTTCTTC.

This clonotype was counted between two and nine times. V and J are TRBV29-1 and TRBJ2-7; TRBD2 matches at 8 bases. Unmatched junction bases numbered 14, after V lost 7 bases and J lost 9 bases. The CDR3 is 13 residues long. Germline V CDR1 and CDR2: SQVTM, ANQGSEA. CDR3 sequence reads: CSAEGTRSEGQYF. The DNA for the CDR3 is TGCAGCGCCGAGGGGACTAGGTCCGAGGGGCAGTACTTC.

The chain uses TRBV12-3 or TRBV12-4 and TRBJ2-1; perhaps D is TRBD1 or TRBD2 (5 bases each). The J call could be wrong; TRBJ2-7 is a better fit for the DNA end. CDR3 size: 15 residues. This CDR3 is CASSTNRDPTGEQYF. In nucleotides, the CDR3 is TGTGCCAGCAGTACAAATAGGGACCCTACGGGCGAGCAGTACTTC.

J is TRBJ2-5 and V is TRBV6-5, with D possibly matching TRBD2 (7 bases). With 5 bases removed from V and 0 bases from J, the gap between germline ends came to 10 bases. Germline V gives CDR1 MNHEY, CDR2 SVGAGI. The CDR3 runs 14 residues. The CDR3 DNA reads TGTGCCAGCAGTCGGGGGGCTTACCAAGAGACCCAGTACTTC. Its translation: CASSRGAYQETQYF.

The chain couples TRBV5-5 to TRBJ2-3; 7 positions agree with TRBD2. CDR1 is SGHKS and CDR2 is YYEKEE in the germline V gene (reference sequence). CDR3 length: 16 residues. Losses at the gene ends were 4 bases for V and 1 base for J; bases not matched to a gene: 9. This chain's CDR3 is CASSLLAEGGTDTQYF. Here the CDR3 DNA reads TGTGCCAGCAGCCTTCTAGCGGAGGGCGGCACAGATACGCAGTATTTT.

The gene calls are TRBV20-1 and TRBJ2-7; D is undetermined. CDR1 and CDR2 from the germline V gene are DFQATT and SNEGSKA (reference sequence). Trimming left V 4 bases short and J 3 bases short, with 10 bases between. The CDR3 totals 12 residues. CDR3 DNA: TGCAGTGCTATTGGACGGTACTACGAGCAGTACTTC. Its translation: CSAIGRYYEQYF.

There are a few counts of this clonotype. The rearrangement links TRBV6-1 to TRBJ2-7; a weak D match, TRBD2 (5 bases). This CDR3 comprises 13 residues. Deletions cut 6 bases from V and 5 bases from J, with 14 bases between. The germline V gene encodes CDR1 MNHNS and CDR2 SASEGT. As DNA, the CDR3 is TGTGCCAGCAGAGAGACGGGAAGAGACGAGCAGTACTTC. Protein: CASRETGRDEQYF.

This clonotype was seen a handful of times. V gene TRBV7-9 combines with J gene TRBJ2-1, with 9 bases that match TRBD2. The last part of the DNA fits TRBJ2-7 better; the J call may be wrong. CDR3 length: 16 amino acids. Germline values: CDR1 SEHNR, CDR2 FQNEAQ (reference sequence). The CDR3 DNA reads as TGTGCCAGCAGCCCATTCGGCGGGGGGGCCTACAATGAGCAGTACTTC. Translation gives CASSPFGGGAYNEQYF.

A few counts support this clonotype. The J gene is TRBJ2-7, the V gene TRBV4-1, with TRBD2 identical over 7 bases. The length of the CDR3 is 15 residues. Germline trimming cut 0 bases from V and 3 bases from J; bases unmatched to any gene: 5. CDR1 and CDR2 (germline): MGHRA, YSYEKL. CDR3 protein: CASSQEGLGRYEQYF. The CDR3 nucleotides read TGCGCCAGCAGCCAAGAAGGACTAGGGCGCTACGAGCAGTACTTC.

The V gene is TRBV4-2, the J gene TRBJ2-3; 9 nucleotides agree with TRBD2. The germline V gene has CDR1 LGHNA and CDR2 YNFKEQ. V dropped 4 bases and J dropped 5; count of bases not matched to a gene: 7. This CDR3 region has 15 residues. The CDR3 is CASSPDGLALDTQYF. In DNA form, the CDR3 reads TGTGCCAGCAGCCCGGATGGACTAGCGTTAGATACGCAGTATTTT.

V is TRBV5-1 and J is TRBJ2-7, with 10 bases lining up with TRBD2. This CDR3 has 15 amino acids. V was pared by 1 base and J by 8 bases, with 9 bases of the junction left unmatched. The V gene's germline CDR1 is SGHRS and CDR2 YFSETQ. Here the CDR3 DNA reads TGCGCCAGCAGCTTGCTTAGCGGGGGGCAGGGCAAGCAGTACTTC. This codes for CASSLLSGGQGKQYF.

The chain couples TRBV10-3 to TRBJ2-3; TRBD2 is a possible D gene (5 bases). With 2 bases removed from V and 4 bases from J, the gap between germline ends came to 16 bases. CDR3 length: 16 residues. Germline CDR1 ENHRY, CDR2 SYGVKD. DNA of the CDR3: TGTGCCATCAGTGAGGGACTCCCATTGACTTCAGATACGCAGTATTTT. This gives the protein CAISEGLPLTSDTQYF.

V and J are TRBV5-1 and TRBJ2-3, with unresolved D. This CDR3 is built from 13 residues. V was cut by 2 bases and J by 5 bases, with 9 bases left in between. Germline CDR1 reads SGHRS; CDR2 reads YFSETQ. CDR3 in DNA: TGCGCCAGCAGCTTTGGGGATGGAGATACGCAGTATTTT. Amino acids: CASSFGDGDTQYF.